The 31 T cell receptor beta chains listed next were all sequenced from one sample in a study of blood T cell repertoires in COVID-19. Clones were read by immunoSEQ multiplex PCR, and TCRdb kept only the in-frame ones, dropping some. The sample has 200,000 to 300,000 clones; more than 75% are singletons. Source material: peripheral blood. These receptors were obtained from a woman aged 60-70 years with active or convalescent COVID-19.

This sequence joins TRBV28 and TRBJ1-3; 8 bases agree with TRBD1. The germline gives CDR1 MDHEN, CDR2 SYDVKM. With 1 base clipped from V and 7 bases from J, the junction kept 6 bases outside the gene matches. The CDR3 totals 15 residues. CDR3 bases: TGTGCCAGCAGTTTATCAGGGGGCGCCAGGAACACCATATATTTT. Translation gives CASSLSGGARNTIYF.

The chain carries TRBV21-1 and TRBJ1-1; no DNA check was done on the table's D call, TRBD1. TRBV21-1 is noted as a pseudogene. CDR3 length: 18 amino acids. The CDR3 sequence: CASSKTRDRADLNTEAFF. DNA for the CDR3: TGTGCCAGCAGCAAGACCCGGGACAGGGCTGACTTAAACACTGAAGCTTTCTTT.

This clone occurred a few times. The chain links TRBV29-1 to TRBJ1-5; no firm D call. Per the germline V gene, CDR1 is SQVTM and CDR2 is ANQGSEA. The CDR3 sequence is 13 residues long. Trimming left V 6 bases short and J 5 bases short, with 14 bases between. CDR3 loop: CSVRAGKDQPQHF. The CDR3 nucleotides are TGCAGCGTGCGGGCGGGTAAGGATCAGCCCCAGCATTTT.

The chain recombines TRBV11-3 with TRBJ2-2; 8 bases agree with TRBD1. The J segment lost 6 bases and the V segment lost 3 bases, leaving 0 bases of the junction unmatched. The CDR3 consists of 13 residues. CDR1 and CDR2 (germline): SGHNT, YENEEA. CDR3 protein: CASSLTGAGELFF. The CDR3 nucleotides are TGTGCCAGCAGCTTGACAGGGGCCGGGGAGCTGTTTTTT.

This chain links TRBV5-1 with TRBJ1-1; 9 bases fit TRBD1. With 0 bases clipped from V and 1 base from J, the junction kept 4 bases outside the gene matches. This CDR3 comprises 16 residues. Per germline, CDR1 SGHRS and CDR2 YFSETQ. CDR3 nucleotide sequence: TGCGCCAGCAGCTTGGCCGCGGGACAGGGGAACACTGAAGCTTTCTTT. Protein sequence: CASSLAAGQGNTEAFF. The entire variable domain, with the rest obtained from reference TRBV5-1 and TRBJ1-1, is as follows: KAGVTQTPRYLIKTRGQQVTLSCSPISGHRSVSWYQQTPGQGLQFLFEYFSETQRNKGNFPGRFSGRQFSNSRSEMNVSTLELGDSALYLCASSLAAGQGNTEAFFGQGTRLTVV.

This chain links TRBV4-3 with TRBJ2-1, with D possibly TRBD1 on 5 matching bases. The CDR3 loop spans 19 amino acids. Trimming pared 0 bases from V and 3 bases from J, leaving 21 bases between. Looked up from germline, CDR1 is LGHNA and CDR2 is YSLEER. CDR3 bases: TGCGCCAGCAGCCAAGATTATGGGGCGGCAGACCTCCTCTACAATGAGCAGTTCTTC. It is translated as CASSQDYGAADLLYNEQFF.

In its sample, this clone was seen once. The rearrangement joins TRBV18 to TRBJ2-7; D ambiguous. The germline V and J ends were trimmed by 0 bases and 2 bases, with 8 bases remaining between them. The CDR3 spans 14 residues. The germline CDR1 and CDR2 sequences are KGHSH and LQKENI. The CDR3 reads CASSPPSGPYEQYF. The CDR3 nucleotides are TGTGCCAGCTCACCACCGTCAGGCCCCTACGAGCAGTACTTC.

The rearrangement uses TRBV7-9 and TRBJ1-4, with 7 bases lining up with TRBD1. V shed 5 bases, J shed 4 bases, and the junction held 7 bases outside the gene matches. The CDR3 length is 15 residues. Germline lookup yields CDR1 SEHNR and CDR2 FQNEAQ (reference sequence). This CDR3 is CASSTRQGHNEKLFF. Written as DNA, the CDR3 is TGTGCCAGCAGCACCCGACAGGGTCATAATGAAAAACTGTTTTTT.

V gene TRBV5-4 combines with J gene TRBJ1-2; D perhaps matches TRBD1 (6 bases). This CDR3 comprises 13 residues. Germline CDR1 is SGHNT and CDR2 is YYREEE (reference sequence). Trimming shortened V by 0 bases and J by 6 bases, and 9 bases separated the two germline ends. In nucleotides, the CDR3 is TGTGCCAGCAGCTTGGCCGGGACAAATGGCTACACCTTC. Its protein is CASSLAGTNGYTF. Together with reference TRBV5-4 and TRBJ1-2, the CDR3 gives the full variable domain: ETGVTQSPTHLIKTRGQQVTLRCSSQSGHNTVSWYQQALGQGPQFIFQYYREEENGRGNFPPRFSGLQFPNYSSELNVNALELDDSALYLCASSLAGTNGYTFGSGTRLTVV.

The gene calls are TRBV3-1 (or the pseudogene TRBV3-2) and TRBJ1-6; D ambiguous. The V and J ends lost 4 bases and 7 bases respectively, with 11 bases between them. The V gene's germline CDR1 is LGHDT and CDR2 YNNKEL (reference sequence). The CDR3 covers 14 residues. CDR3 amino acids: CASSPSTGNSPLHF. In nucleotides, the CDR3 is TGTGCCAGCAGCCCCTCGACCGGGAATTCACCCCTCCACTTT.

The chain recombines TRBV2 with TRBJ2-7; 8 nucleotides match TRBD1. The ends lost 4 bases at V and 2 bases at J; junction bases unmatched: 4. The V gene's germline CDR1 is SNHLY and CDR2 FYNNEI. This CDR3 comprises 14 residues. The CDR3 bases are TGTGCCAGCAGTGGAGACAGGGGCCCCTACGAGCAGTACTTC. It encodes CASSGDRGPYEQYF.

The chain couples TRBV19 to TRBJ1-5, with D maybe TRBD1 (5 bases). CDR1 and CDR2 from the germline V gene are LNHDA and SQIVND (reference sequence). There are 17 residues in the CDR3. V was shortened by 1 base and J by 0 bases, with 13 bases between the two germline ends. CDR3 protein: CASSIVGHPGSNQPQHF. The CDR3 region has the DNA TGTGCCAGTAGTATAGTAGGACACCCAGGTAGCAATCAGCCCCAGCATTTT.

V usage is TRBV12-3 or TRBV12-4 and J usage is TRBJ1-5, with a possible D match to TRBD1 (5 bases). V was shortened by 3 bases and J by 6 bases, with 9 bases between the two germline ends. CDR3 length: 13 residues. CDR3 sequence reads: CASSFKGSQPQHF. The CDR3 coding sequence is TGTGCCAGCAGTTTTAAGGGGTCTCAGCCCCAGCATTTT.

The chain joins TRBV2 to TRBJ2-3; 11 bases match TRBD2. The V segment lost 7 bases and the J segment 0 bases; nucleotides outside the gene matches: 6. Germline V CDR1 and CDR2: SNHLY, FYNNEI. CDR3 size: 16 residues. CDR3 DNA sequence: TGTGCCAGCACAGCTAGCGGGGGGCCTAGCACAGATACGCAGTATTTT. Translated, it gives CASTASGGPSTDTQYF.

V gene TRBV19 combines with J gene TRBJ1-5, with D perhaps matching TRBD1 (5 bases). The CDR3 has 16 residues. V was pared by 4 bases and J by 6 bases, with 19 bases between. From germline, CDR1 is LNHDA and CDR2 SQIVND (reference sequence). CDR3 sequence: CASSNSAGNEIQPQHF. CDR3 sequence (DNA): TGTGCCAGTAGTAACTCCGCAGGGAACGAGATTCAGCCCCAGCATTTT. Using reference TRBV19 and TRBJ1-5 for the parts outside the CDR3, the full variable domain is DGGITQSPKYLFRKEGQNVTLSCEQNLNHDAMYWYRQDPGQGLRLIYYSQIVNDFQKGDIAEGYSVSREKKESFPLTVTSAQKNPTAFYLCASSNSAGNEIQPQHFGDGTRLSIL.

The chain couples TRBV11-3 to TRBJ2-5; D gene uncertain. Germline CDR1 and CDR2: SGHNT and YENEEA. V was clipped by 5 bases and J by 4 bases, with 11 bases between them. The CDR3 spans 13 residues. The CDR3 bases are TGTGCCAGCAGCCGGTCGGGTCGAGAGACCCAGTACTTC. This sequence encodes CASSRSGRETQYF. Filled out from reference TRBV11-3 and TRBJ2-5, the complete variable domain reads EAGVVQSPRYKIIEKKQPVAFWCNPISGHNTLYWYLQNLGQGPELLIRYENEEAVDDSQLPKDRFSAERLKGVDSTLKIQPAELGDSAVYLCASSRSGRETQYFGPGTRLLVL.

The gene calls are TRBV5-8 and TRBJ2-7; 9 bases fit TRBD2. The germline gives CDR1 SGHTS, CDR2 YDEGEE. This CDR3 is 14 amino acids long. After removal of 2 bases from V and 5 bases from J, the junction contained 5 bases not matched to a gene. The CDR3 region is CASSFLSGGDEQYF. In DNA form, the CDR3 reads TGTGCCAGCAGCTTCCTTAGCGGGGGTGACGAGCAGTACTTC.

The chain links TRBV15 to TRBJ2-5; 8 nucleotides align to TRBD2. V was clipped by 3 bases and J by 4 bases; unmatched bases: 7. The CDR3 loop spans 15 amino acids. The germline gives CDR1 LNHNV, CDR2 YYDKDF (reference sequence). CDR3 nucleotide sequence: TGTGCCACCAGCAGCTCAGTAGCGGGGAGAGAGACCCAGTACTTC. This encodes CATSSSVAGRETQYF.

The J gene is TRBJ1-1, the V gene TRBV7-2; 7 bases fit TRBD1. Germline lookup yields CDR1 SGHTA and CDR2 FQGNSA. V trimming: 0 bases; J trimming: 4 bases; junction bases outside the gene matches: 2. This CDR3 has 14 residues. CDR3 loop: CASSLARGATEAFF. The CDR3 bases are TGTGCCAGCAGCTTAGCCAGGGGGGCCACTGAAGCTTTCTTT.

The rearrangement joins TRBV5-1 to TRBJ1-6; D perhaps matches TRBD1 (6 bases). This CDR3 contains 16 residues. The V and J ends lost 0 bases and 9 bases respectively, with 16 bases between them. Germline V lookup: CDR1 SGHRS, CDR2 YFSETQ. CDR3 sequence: CASSLDLIGGLSPLHF. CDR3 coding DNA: TGCGCCAGCAGCTTGGACCTCATAGGGGGTCTTTCACCCCTCCACTTT.

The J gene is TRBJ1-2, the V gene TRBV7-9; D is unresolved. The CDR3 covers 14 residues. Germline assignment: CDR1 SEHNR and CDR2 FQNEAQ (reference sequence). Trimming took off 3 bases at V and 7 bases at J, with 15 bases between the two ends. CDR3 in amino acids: CASSFVEGLGGYTF. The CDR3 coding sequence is TGTGCCAGCAGCTTCGTCGAGGGTCTTGGTGGCTACACCTTC.

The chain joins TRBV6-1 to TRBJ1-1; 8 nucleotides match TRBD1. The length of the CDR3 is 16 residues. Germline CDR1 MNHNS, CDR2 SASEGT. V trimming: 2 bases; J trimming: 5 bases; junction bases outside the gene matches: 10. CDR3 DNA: TGTGCCAGCAGTGAAATCGGACAGGGTTGGGAGACTGAAGCTTTCTTT. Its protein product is CASSEIGQGWETEAFF.

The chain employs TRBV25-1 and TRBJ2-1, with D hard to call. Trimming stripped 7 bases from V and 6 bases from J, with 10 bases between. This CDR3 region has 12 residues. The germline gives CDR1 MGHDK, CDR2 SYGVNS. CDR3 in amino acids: CASTTRFNEQFF. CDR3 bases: TGTGCCAGCACAACCAGGTTCAATGAGCAGTTCTTC.

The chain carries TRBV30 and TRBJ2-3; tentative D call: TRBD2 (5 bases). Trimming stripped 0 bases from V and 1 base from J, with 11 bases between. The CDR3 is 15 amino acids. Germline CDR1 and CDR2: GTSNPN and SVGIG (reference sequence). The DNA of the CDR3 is TGTGCCTGGAGTGTATCTAGCAGCGGCACAGATACGCAGTATTTT. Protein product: CAWSVSSSGTDTQYF.

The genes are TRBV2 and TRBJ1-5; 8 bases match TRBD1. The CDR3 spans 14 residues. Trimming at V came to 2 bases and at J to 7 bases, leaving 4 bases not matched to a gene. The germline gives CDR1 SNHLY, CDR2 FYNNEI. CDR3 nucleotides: TGTGCCAGCAGTGAACAGGGGGCACGGCAGCCCCAGCATTTT. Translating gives CASSEQGARQPQHF.

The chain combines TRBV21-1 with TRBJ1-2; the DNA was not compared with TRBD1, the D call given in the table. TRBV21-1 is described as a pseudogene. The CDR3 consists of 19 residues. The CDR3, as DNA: TGTGCCAGCAGCCCGACCCCCGGGACAGGGGGCGAAGGCAACTATGGCTACACCTTC. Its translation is CASSPTPGTGGEGNYGYTF.

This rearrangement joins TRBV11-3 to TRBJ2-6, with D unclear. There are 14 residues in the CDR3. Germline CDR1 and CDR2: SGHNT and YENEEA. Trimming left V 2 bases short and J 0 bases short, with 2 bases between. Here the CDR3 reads CASSLRSGANVLTF. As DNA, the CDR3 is TGTGCCAGCAGCTTACGCTCTGGGGCCAACGTCCTGACTTTC.

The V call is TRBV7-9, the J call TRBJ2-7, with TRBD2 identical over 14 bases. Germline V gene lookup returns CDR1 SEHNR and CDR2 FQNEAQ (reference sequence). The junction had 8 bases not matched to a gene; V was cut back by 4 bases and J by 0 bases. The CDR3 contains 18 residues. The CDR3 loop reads CASSSGLAGGSNSYEQYF. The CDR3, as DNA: TGTGCCAGCAGCTCCGGACTAGCGGGGGGATCAAACTCCTACGAGCAGTACTTC.

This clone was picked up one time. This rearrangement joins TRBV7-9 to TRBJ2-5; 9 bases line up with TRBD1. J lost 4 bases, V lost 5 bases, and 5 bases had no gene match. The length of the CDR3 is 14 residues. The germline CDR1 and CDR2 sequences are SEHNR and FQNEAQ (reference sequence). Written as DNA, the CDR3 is TGTGCCAGCAGCCAACAGGGGGCCCTAGAGACCCAGTACTTC. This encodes CASSQQGALETQYF.

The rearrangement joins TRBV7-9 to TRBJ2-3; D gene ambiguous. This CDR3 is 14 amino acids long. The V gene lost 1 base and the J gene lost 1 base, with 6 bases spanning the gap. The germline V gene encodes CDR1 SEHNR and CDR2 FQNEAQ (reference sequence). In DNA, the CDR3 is TGTGCCAGCAGCTTAGACATGCGCACAGATACGCAGTATTTT. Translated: CASSLDMRTDTQYF.

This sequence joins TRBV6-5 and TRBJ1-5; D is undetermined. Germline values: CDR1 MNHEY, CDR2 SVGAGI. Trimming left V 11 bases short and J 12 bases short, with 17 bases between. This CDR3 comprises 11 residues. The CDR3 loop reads CAARRGLVQHF. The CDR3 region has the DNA TGTGCCGCCCGGCGGGGTCTCGTCCAGCATTTT.